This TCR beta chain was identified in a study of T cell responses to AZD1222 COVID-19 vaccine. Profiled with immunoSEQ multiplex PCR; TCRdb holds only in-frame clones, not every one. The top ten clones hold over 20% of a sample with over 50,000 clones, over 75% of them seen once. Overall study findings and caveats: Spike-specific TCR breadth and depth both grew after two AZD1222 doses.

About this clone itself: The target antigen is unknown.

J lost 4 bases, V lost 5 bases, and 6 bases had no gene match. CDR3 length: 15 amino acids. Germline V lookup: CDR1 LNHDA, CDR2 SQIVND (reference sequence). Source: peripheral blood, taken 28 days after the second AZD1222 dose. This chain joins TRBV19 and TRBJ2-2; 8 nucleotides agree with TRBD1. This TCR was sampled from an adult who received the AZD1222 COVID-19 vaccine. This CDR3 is CASSAETGATGELFF. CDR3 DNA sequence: TGTGCCAGTAGTGCCGAGACAGGGGCCACCGGGGAGCTGTTTTTT.